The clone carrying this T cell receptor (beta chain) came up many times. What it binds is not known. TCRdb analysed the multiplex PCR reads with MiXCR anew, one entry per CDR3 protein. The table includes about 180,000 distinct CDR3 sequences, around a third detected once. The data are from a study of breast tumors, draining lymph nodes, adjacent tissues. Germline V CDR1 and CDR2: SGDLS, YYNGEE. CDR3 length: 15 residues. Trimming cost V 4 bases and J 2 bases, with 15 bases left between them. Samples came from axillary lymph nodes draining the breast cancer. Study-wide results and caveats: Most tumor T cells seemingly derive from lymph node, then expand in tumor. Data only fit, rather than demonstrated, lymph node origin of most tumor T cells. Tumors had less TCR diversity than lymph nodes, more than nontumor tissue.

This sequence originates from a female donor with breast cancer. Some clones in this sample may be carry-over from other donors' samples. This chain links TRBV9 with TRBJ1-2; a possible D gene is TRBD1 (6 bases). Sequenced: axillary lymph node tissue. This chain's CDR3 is CASSTWDKQNYGYTF. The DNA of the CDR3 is TGTGCCAGCAGCACCTGGGACAAGCAAAACTATGGCTACACCTTC.